The next 20 T cell receptor beta chains were all read from a single sample in a study of memory CD4+ T cells and cytomegalovirus serostatus. The sort gate was single viable CD3+CD4+CD8-CD45RO+ cells for memory CD4+ T cells. Produced via immunoSEQ multiplex PCR; TCRdb's table is partial and in-frame only. The data hold 65,000 to 95,000 clones, with roughly 80% observed a single time. Sequencing was done on a sample of memory CD4+ T cells from blood. These receptors all come from an adult in good health and CMV-seronegative.

The chain combines TRBV28 with TRBJ2-5; 9 nucleotides align to TRBD1. This CDR3 region has 15 residues. Germline V gene sequence: CDR1 MDHEN, CDR2 SYDVKM. V gave up 6 bases and J gave up 4 bases; unmatched junction bases: 9. The CDR3 spells CASSPRDRAIETQYF. CDR3 in DNA: TGTGCCAGCAGCCCCAGGGACAGGGCTATAGAGACCCAGTACTTC.

Only a few counts were recorded for this clone. This rearrangement joins TRBV18 to TRBJ1-1; D is unresolved. The CDR3 extends over 13 amino acids. CDR1 KGHSH and CDR2 LQKENI come from the germline V gene. V lost 2 bases, J lost 0 bases, and 4 bases lay in between. CDR3: CASSPGMNTEAFF. The DNA of the CDR3 is TGTGCCAGCTCACCAGGGATGAACACTGAAGCTTTCTTT.

V is TRBV5-6 and J is TRBJ2-1; 7 bases fit TRBD1. V lost 4 bases to trimming and J lost 0 bases; unmatched junction nucleotides: 7. The CDR3 is 16 amino acids. Germline assignment: CDR1 SGHDT and CDR2 YYEEEE. CDR3 sequence: CASSPNRGSSYNEQFF. DNA of the CDR3: TGTGCCAGCAGCCCGAACAGGGGCAGCTCCTACAATGAGCAGTTCTTC.

A single count supports this clone. This rearrangement joins TRBV2 to TRBJ1-2; 7 nucleotides match TRBD1. The CDR3 is 13 amino acids. Trimming took 6 bases from V and 8 from J; bases not matched to a gene: 9. From germline, CDR1 is SNHLY and CDR2 FYNNEI. As DNA, the CDR3 is TGTGCCAGCAGGACCAGGGGGGCTGAAGGCTACACCTTC. Its translation: CASRTRGAEGYTF.

V usage is TRBV5-6 and J usage is TRBJ2-5; D is possibly TRBD1 (6 bases). The CDR3 is 16 residues long. Germline CDR1 SGHDT, CDR2 YYEEEE. V lost 0 bases, J lost 1 base, and 13 bases lay in between. In nucleotides, the CDR3 is TGTGCCAGCAGCTTGGAGTACAGGGCCCCCCAAGAGACCCAGTACTTC. As protein: CASSLEYRAPQETQYF. The full variable domain, completed using reference TRBV5-6 and TRBJ2-5, is DAGVTQSPTHLIKTRGQQVTLRCSPKSGHDTVSWYQQALGQGPQFIFQYYEEEERQRGNFPDRFSGHQFPNYSSELNVNALLLGDSALYLCASSLEYRAPQETQYFGPGTRLLVL.

This clone occurred once. V and J are TRBV4-1 and TRBJ1-5; D is undetermined. The CDR3 is 13 amino acids. Germline CDR1 and CDR2: MGHRA and YSYEKL. The germline V and J ends were trimmed by 4 bases and 3 bases, with 7 bases remaining between them. The chain's CDR3 is CASSRNFNQPQHF. CDR3 nucleotides: TGCGCCAGCAGCCGAAATTTCAATCAGCCCCAGCATTTT.

The chain has TRBV11-2 and TRBJ1-6; D might be TRBD1 (6 bases). V was cut by 5 bases and J by 3 bases, with 8 bases left in between. There are 14 residues in the CDR3. Germline CDR1 SGHAT, CDR2 FQNNGV. Here the CDR3 reads CASSTGHYNSPLHF. The CDR3 bases are TGTGCCAGCAGCACGGGACACTATAATTCACCCCTCCACTTT.

The chain combines TRBV25-1 with TRBJ2-7; D is tentatively TRBD1 or TRBD2 (5 bases each). V gave up 2 bases and J gave up 9 bases, with 17 bases separating them. This CDR3 spans 14 amino acids. CDR1 is MGHDK and CDR2 is SYGVNS in the germline V gene. As DNA, the CDR3 is TGTGCCAGCAGTGAAGGGACCCAAGTGGGTGGGCAGTACTTC. Translating it yields CASSEGTQVGGQYF.

This clone was observed a few times. The chain links TRBV18 to TRBJ1-6; D call uncertain. V gave up 2 bases and J gave up 16 bases, with 15 bases separating them. The germline V gene has CDR1 KGHSH and CDR2 LQKENI. CDR3 length equals 13 residues. CDR3 DNA sequence: TGTGCCAGCTCACCAGCTCAAGTCGTCAAGCTCCACTTT. This encodes CASSPAQVVKLHF.

The J gene is TRBJ2-7, the V gene TRBV5-1, with a tentative D call TRBD2 (7 bases). This CDR3 is 15 amino acids long. V lost 4 bases to trimming and J lost 0 bases, with 14 bases between them. Germline-derived CDR1 and CDR2 are SGHRS and YFSETQ. CDR3 sequence reads: CASSQGRGGSYEQYF. In nucleotides, the CDR3 is TGCGCCAGCAGCCAGGGGAGGGGAGGCTCCTACGAGCAGTACTTC.

This clone has a handful of counts. The V and J genes are TRBV11-2 and TRBJ1-6; 9 bases fit TRBD1. Trimming took 1 base from V and 8 from J; bases not matched to a gene: 12. CDR3 length: 18 residues. The V gene's germline CDR1 is SGHAT and CDR2 FQNNGV. The chain's CDR3 is CASSLGGKQGAFYSPLHF. Here the CDR3 DNA reads TGTGCCAGCAGCTTAGGGGGAAAACAGGGGGCCTTTTATTCACCCCTCCACTTT.

This clone was picked up one time. The genes are TRBV29-1 and TRBJ2-2; TRBD2 agrees at 7 bases. The CDR3 has 11 residues. Germline-derived CDR1 and CDR2 are SQVTM and ANQGSEA. Trimming at V came to 7 bases and at J to 5 bases, leaving 1 base not matched to a gene. The CDR3 sequence is CSAGGTGELFF. In DNA form, the CDR3 reads TGCAGCGCCGGGGGGACCGGGGAGCTGTTTTTT.

The chain links TRBV5-6 to TRBJ1-2; D unclear. Trimming removed 2 bases at V and 4 bases at J, with 12 bases between. Germline V gene lookup returns CDR1 SGHDT and CDR2 YYEEEE. The CDR3 loop spans 14 amino acids. In DNA form, the CDR3 reads TGTGCCAGCAGCTTCCCACAGTTTCCCTATGGCTACACCTTC. Translated, it gives CASSFPQFPYGYTF.

The rearrangement uses TRBV4-2 and TRBJ1-6, with D possibly TRBD1 on 5 matching bases. Per germline, CDR1 LGHNA and CDR2 YNFKEQ. V lost 4 bases, J lost 0 bases, and 10 bases lay in between. This CDR3 is 16 amino acids long. The CDR3 protein is CASSPAGSSYNSPLHF. DNA for the CDR3: TGTGCCAGCAGCCCCGCAGGGAGCTCCTATAATTCACCCCTCCACTTT.

The chain couples TRBV9 to TRBJ1-1, with D tentatively TRBD1 (5 bases). The CDR3 totals 14 residues. The V gene's germline CDR1 is SGDLS and CDR2 YYNGEE. V was shortened by 0 bases and J by 1 base, with 7 bases between the two germline ends. CDR3 region: CASSVAQENTEAFF. The DNA for the CDR3 is TGTGCCAGCAGCGTAGCACAGGAGAACACTGAAGCTTTCTTT.

V gene TRBV7-9 combines with J gene TRBJ2-3; weak D call: TRBD1 (5 bases). V gave up 7 bases and J gave up 4 bases, with 18 bases separating them. There are 15 residues in the CDR3. Looked up from germline, CDR1 is SEHNR and CDR2 is FQNEAQ (reference sequence). The CDR3: CASNPSGRKPDTQYF. CDR3 DNA sequence: TGTGCCAGCAATCCCTCAGGGCGAAAACCAGATACGCAGTATTTT.

The chain couples TRBV6-6 to TRBJ2-3; D remains ambiguous. V was pared by 2 bases and J by 10 bases, with 10 bases between. The CDR3 is 12 residues long. Per the germline V gene, CDR1 is MNHNY and CDR2 is SVGAGI (reference sequence). The CDR3 protein is CASSYGYQPQYF. Here the CDR3 DNA reads TGTGCCAGCAGTTACGGCTATCAACCGCAGTATTTT.

The chain uses TRBV18 and TRBJ2-7; D is possibly TRBD2 (6 bases). The CDR3 contains 15 residues. The ends were cut back, 5 bases at V and 4 bases at J, with 18 bases in the middle. Germline V gives CDR1 KGHSH, CDR2 LQKENI. The CDR3 sequence: CASSSPEAGRYEQYF. Written as DNA, the CDR3 is TGTGCCAGCTCATCCCCGGAGGCAGGGAGGTACGAGCAGTACTTC.

The chain combines TRBV10-3 with TRBJ1-1; D is uncertain. The CDR3 runs to 14 residues. Germline-derived CDR1 and CDR2 are ENHRY and SYGVKD. V dropped 8 bases and J dropped 2 bases, with 15 bases sitting between them. The chain's CDR3 is CAIRGELFNTEAFF. Written as DNA, the CDR3 is TGTGCCATCCGCGGAGAATTATTTAACACTGAAGCTTTCTTT.

This clone was counted once. The chain couples TRBV19 to TRBJ2-7, with unresolved D. Germline assignment: CDR1 LNHDA and CDR2 SQIVND (reference sequence). Trimming cost V 1 base and J 6 bases, with 16 bases left between them. The length of the CDR3 is 15 residues. The CDR3 DNA reads as TGTGCCAGTAGTATAGTTGGCCGGAGAGGTTCCGAGCAGTACTTC. Amino acids: CASSIVGRRGSEQYF.